The source of this T cell receptor (beta chain) is a study of response to subunit inactivated influenza vaccine. Broader study findings: Authors suggested seasonal influenza vaccinations each recruit few new T cells.

Concerning this clonotype: Antigen: not known.

CDR1 and CDR2 from the germline V gene are LGHDT and YNNKEL (reference sequence). J lost 5 bases, V lost 4 bases, and 14 bases had no gene match. This CDR3 spans 17 amino acids. TCRdb re-called the RT-PCR reads with MiXCR, one entry per CDR3 protein. The sample consists of around 540,000 distinct CDR3 sequences, about 12% of them appearing once. The sequence derives from a man in his fifties or sixties who received an inactivated influenza vaccine. The genes are TRBV3-1 and TRBJ2-7; 10 bases are a match to TRBD2. The source material was PBMCs from blood, sampled on the day of vaccination. The CDR3 DNA reads as TGTGCCAGCAGCCCCGGACTAGCGGAACCTTGGCGGGACGAGCAGTACTTC. This translates into CASSPGLAEPWRDEQYF.